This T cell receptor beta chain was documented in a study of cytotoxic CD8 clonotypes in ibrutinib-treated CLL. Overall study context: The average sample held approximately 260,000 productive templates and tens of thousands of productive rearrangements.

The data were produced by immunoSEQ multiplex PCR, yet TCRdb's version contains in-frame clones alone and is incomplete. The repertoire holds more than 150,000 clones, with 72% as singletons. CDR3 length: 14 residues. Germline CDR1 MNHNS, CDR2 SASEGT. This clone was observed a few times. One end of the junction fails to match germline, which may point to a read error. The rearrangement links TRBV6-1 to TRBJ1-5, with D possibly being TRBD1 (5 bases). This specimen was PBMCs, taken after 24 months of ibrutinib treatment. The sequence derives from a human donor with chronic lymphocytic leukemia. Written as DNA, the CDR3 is TGTGCCAGCATTGAACAGGCCTACAATCAGCCCCAGCATTTT. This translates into CASIEQAYNQPQHF.